These T cell receptor beta chains were read from a single sample in a study of early T cells in non-severe SARS-CoV-2 infection. TCRdb reanalysed the 5' RACE reads using MiXCR and keeps one entry per CDR3 protein. Of around 60,000 distinct CDR3 sequences detected, 20% to 25% appear once; the ten largest clones hold approximately 15%. This material consisted of whole blood, taken at baseline. These receptors originate from an adult who was a healthcare worker with PCR-confirmed SARS-CoV-2 infection or an uninfected control (not recorded which). The CDR3 runs from the conserved cysteine through the conserved F or W.

V gene: TRBV5-5; J gene: TRBJ2-1; CDR3 protein: CASSLEPLNEQFF
V gene: TRBV2; J gene: TRBJ2-6; CDR3 protein: CASRGRRSGANVLTF
V gene: TRBV9; J gene: TRBJ2-7; CDR3 protein: CASSVEGTGGSEQYF
V gene: TRBV12-3/TRBV12-4; J gene: TRBJ2-7; CDR3 protein: CASRRQGTYEQYF
V gene: TRBV12-3/TRBV12-4; J gene: TRBJ2-2; CDR3 protein: CASTTGGSTGELFF
V gene: TRBV7-9; J gene: TRBJ2-7; CDR3 protein: CASSLAGIRRQRYEQYF
V gene: TRBV20-1; J gene: TRBJ2-1; CDR3 protein: CSAIRQGRNEQFF
V gene: TRBV20-1; J gene: TRBJ2-5; CDR3 protein: CSARDGQETQYF
V gene: TRBV12-3/TRBV12-4; J gene: TRBJ2-7; CDR3 protein: CASSLSGPYEQYF
V gene: TRBV29-1; J gene: TRBJ2-5; CDR3 protein: CSADKQGRETQYF
V gene: TRBV10-3; J gene: TRBJ2-1; CDR3 protein: CAISEGIAGGSYNEQFF
V gene: TRBV20-1; J gene: TRBJ1-1; CDR3 protein: CSAVGEMNTEAFF
V gene: TRBV7-9; J gene: TRBJ2-7; CDR3 protein: CASSLPPTYEQYF
V gene: TRBV3-1; J gene: TRBJ1-2; CDR3 protein: CASSSGHLYGYTF